This entry describes one TCR beta chain. Its specificity is not known. These data belong to a study of cytomegalovirus exposure and HLA in healthy donors. Study background: An earlier analysis found 110 million or so unique TCR beta sequences from 200 million or so T cells.

Trimming took 2 bases from V and 3 from J, leaving 6 bases between them. In germline, CDR1 is SGHNT, CDR2 YYREEE (reference sequence). This CDR3 region has 13 residues. Study-level results: When analyzed later, a missense DCLRE1C variant was found to be linked to TCR beta V- and J-gene trimming.

Primers: 60 Vbeta forward and 13 Jbeta reverse. Clones were sequenced by immunoSEQ multiplex PCR, and TCRdb holds only the in-frame ones, with some missing. The profile shows roughly 200,000 clones, about four fifths of them singletons. The chain has TRBV5-4 and TRBJ2-1; D is unclear. The source is a female donor in good health and CMV-seronegative. Sequences were obtained from PBMCs. The CDR3 here is CASSLRSYNEQFF. The CDR3 region has the DNA TGTGCCAGCAGCTTAAGGAGCTACAATGAGCAGTTCTTC. Full variable domain (missing parts from reference TRBV5-4 and TRBJ2-1): ETGVTQSPTHLIKTRGQQVTLRCSSQSGHNTVSWYQQALGQGPQFIFQYYREEENGRGNFPPRFSGLQFPNYSSELNVNALELDDSALYLCASSLRSYNEQFFGPGTRLTVL.